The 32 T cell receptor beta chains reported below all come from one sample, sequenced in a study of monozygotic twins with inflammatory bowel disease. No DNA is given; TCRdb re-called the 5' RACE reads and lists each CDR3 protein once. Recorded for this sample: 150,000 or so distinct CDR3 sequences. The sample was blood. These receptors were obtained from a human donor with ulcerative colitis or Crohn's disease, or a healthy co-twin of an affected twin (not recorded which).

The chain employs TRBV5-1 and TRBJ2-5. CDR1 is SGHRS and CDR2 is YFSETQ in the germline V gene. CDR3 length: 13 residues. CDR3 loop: CASSLVQQETQYF.

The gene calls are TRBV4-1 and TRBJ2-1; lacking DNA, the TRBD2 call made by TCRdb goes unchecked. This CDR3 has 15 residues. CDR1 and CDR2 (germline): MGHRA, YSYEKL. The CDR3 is CASSPRDSPYNEQFF.

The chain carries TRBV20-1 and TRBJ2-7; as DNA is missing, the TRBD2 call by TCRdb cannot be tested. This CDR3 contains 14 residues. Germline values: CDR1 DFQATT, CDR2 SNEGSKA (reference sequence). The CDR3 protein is CSARASGIHYEQYF.

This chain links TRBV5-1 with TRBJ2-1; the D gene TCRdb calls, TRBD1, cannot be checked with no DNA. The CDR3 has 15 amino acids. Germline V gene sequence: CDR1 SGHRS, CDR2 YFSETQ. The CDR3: CASSPTGVSYNEQFF.

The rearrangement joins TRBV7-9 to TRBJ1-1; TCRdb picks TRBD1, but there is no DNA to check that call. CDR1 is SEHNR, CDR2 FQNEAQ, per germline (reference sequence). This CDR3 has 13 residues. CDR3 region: CASSLDRVGEAFF.

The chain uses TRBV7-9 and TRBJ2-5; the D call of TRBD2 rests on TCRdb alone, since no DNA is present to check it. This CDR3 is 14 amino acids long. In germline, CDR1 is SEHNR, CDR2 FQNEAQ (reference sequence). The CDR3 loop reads CASSTVAGGETQYF.

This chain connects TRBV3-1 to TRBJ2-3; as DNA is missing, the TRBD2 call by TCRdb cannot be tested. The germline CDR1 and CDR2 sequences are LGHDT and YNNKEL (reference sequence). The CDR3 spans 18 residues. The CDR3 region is CASSQGARGRVRTDTQYF.

The CDR3 is CASSVGQDRTQPQHF. The chain uses TRBV9 and TRBJ1-5; TCRdb's D gene call, TRBD1, goes unchecked for lack of DNA. Per germline, CDR1 SGDLS and CDR2 YYNGEE. This CDR3 is 15 amino acids long.

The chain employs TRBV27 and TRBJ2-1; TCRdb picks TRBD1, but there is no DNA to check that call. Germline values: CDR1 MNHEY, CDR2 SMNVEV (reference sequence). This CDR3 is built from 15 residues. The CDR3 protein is CASRTGGRSYNEQFF.

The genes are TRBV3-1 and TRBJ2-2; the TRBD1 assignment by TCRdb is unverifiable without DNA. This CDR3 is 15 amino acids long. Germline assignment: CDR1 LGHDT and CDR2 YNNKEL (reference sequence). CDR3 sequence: CASSQEGGETGELFF.

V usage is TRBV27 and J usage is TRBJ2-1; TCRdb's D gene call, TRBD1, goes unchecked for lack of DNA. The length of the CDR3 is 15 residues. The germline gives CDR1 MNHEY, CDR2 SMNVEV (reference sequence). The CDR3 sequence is CASSPQGRTYNEQFF.

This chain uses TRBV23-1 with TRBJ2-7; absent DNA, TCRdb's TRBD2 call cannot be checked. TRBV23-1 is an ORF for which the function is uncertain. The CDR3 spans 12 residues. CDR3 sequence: CASRGTGLGQYF.

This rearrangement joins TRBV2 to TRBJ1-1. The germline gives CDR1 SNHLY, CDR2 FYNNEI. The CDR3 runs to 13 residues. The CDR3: CASLVIMNTEAFF.

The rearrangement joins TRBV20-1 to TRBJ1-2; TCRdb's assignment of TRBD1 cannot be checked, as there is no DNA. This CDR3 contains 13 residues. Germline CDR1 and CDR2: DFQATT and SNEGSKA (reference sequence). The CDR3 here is CSARDRGPYGYTF.

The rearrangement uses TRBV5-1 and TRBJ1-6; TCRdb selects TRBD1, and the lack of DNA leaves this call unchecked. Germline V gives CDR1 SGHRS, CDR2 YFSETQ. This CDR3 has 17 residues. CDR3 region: CASSRLGGPDYNSPLHF.

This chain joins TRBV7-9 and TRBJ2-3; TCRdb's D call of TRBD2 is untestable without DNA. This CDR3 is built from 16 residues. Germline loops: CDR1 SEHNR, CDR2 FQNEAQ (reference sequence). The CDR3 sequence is CASSSGTSGNTDTQYF.

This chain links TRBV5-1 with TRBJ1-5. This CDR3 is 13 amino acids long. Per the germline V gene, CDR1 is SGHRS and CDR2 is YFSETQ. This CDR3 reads CASSLDVSQPQHF.

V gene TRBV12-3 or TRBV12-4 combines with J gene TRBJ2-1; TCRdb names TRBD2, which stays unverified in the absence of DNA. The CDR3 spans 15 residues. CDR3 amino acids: CASTLLAGRYNEQFF.

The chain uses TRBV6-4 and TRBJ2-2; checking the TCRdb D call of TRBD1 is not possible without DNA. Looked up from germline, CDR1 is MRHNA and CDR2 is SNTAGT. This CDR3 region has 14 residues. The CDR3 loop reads CASSEDRAAGELFF.

The CDR3 here is CASSKWGLLSTDTQYF. The gene calls are TRBV7-2 and TRBJ2-3; TCRdb lists TRBD2, though no DNA is available to test this call. The length of the CDR3 is 16 residues. CDR1 and CDR2 from the germline V gene are SGHTA and FQGNSA.

CDR3: CASSFPSETLSNYGYTF. The rearrangement links TRBV28 to TRBJ1-2; TCRdb gives TRBD1 as the D gene, but with no DNA this cannot be confirmed. Germline V lookup: CDR1 MDHEN, CDR2 SYDVKM. This CDR3 has 17 residues.

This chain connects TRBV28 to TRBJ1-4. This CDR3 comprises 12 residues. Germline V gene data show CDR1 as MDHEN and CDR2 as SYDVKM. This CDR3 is CASLSLDEKLFF.

The CDR3 loop is CASSQDLLASSYEQYF. The chain combines TRBV4-1 with TRBJ2-7. The germline V gene has CDR1 MGHRA and CDR2 YSYEKL. This CDR3 spans 16 amino acids.

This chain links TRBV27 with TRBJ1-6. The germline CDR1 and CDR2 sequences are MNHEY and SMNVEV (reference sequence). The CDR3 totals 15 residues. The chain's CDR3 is CASSPWTGVHSPLHF.

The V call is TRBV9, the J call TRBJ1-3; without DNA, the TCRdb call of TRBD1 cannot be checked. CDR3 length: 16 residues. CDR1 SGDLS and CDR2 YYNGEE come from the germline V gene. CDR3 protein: CASSDPRENAGNTIYF.

This CDR3 is CASSDNGGTYEQYF. The rearrangement joins TRBV9 to TRBJ2-7; absent DNA, TCRdb's TRBD1 call cannot be checked. The CDR3 has 14 amino acids. Germline V gene lookup returns CDR1 SGDLS and CDR2 YYNGEE.

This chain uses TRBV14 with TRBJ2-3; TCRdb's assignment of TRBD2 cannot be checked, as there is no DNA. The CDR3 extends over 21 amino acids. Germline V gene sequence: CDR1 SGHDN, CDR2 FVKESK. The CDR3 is CASSQDLGLAGDQRETDTQYF. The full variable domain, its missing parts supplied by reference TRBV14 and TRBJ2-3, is EAGVTQFPSHSVIEKGQTVTLRCDPISGHDNLYWYRRVMGKEIKFLLHFVKESKQDESGMPNNRFLAERTGGTYSTLKVQPAELEDSGVYFCASSQDLGLAGDQRETDTQYFGPGTRLTVL.

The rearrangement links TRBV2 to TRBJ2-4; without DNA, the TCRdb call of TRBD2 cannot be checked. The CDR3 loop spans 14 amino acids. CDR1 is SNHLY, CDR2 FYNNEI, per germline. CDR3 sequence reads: CASSAGVAKNIQYF.

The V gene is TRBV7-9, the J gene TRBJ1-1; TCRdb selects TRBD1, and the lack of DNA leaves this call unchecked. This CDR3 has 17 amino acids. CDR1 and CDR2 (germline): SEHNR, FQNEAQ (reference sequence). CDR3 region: CASSFFPRTGENTEAFF.

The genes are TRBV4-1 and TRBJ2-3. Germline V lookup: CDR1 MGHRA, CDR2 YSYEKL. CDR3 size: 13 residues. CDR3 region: CASSQDEADTQYF.

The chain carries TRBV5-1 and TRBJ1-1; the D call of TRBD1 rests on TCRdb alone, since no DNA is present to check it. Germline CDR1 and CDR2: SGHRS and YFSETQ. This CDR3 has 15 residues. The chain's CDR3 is CASSFLSPEDTEAFF.

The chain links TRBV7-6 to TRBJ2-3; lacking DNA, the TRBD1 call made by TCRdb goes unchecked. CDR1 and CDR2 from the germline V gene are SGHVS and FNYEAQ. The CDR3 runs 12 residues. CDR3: CASSPGWDTQYF.